This T cell receptor (beta chain) was sequenced in a study of T-cell memory formation after mild COVID-19. Study summary: Clusters were largely donor specific. Study-wide points: CD4+ bias marked clones expanding day 15 to 37, unlike balanced contracting clones.

The germline V and J ends were trimmed by 4 bases and 3 bases, with 12 bases remaining between them. CDR1 LGHNA and CDR2 YSLEER come from the germline V gene. The CDR3 has 14 amino acids. Each CDR3 protein gets one entry after TCRdb re-called the 5' RACE reads with MiXCR. The sample shows fewer than 400,000 distinct CDR3 sequences, around 13% of them seen only once. This clonotype was counted many times. The antigen is not known. The sequence came from a man between 18 and 35 years old who had mild COVID-19 (a few samples of this study predate the infection). Cell type and time point are not known. Sequencing input: PBMCs or a T cell subset sorted from them (not recorded which). V and J are TRBV4-3 and TRBJ1-2; D call uncertain. CDR3 in amino acids: CASSPGGFDYGYTF. Written as DNA, the CDR3 is TGCGCCAGCAGCCCGGGCGGTTTCGACTATGGCTACACCTTC.